The present T cell receptor beta chain was sequenced within a study of blood T cells in healthy people across ages. General study findings and limits: Per million T cells, TCR beta diversity dropped roughly linearly as age increased.

The CDR3 runs 14 residues. Germline values: CDR1 MRHNA, CDR2 SNTAGT. Germline trimming cut 5 bases from V and 7 bases from J; bases unmatched to any gene: 7. The extraction recovered at least 5.5 micrograms of total RNA per sample. Through a sample-barcoded 5' primer and a J-beta primer mix, a second PCR was run for about 7 to 12 cycles. TCRdb re-derived calls from the 5' RACE reads in MiXCR, one entry per CDR3 protein. The sample shows around 1.5 million distinct CDR3 sequences, 59% of them seen only once. With respect to this clonotype: Its antigen remains unidentified.

This clonotype was sampled from a man between 18 and 35 years old in good health. Sequencing was done on a sample of blood. The chain uses TRBV6-4 and TRBJ1-4, with 7 positions matching TRBD1. The CDR3 loop is CASSPTGTAEKLFF. The CDR3 DNA reads as TGTGCCAGCAGTCCTACCGGGACAGCTGAAAAACTGTTTTTT.